Shown below are 14 T cell receptor beta chains from a single sample sequenced in a study of early T cells in non-severe SARS-CoV-2 infection (dated by TCRdb to about 2021). Library preparation was by 5' RACE. TCRdb records NextSeq 500 as the sequencer. TCRdb redid the processing of the public reads, applying fastp at Q25 and MiXCR, and retained in-frame beta chains. When rows share a CDR3 protein, they turn into one entry using the most common DNA and genes. For this sample there are tens of thousands of distinct CDR3 sequences; over 3.5% appear just once. The ten largest clones capture approximately 9.1% of the sample. Specimen: whole blood. These receptors were obtained from an adult who was a healthcare worker with PCR-confirmed SARS-CoV-2 infection or an uninfected control (not recorded which).

This clonotype was picked up many times. The chain joins TRBV29-1 to TRBJ1-3; D gene uncertain. V lost 4 bases and J 6 bases, leaving 10 bases between the germline ends. The CDR3 is made up of 12 amino acids. Germline CDR1 reads SQVTM; CDR2 reads ANQGSEA. The CDR3 loop reads CSVGESANTIYF. In nucleotides, the CDR3 is TGCAGCGTTGGGGAGTCCGCAAACACCATATATTTT.

This clonotype has just a few counts. This chain uses TRBV4-3 with TRBJ2-1, with TRBD1 matching 7 bases. CDR3 length: 16 amino acids. Germline loops: CDR1 LGHNA, CDR2 YSLEER. J gave up 0 bases and V 0 bases, and 2 bases lay outside the gene matches. CDR3 region: CASSQDPGGSYNEQFF. DNA of the CDR3: TGCGCCAGCAGCCAAGATCCAGGGGGCTCCTACAATGAGCAGTTCTTC.

In its sample, this clonotype was seen many times. The chain recombines TRBV5-1 with TRBJ2-3, with TRBD1 identical over 9 bases. The CDR3 runs 14 residues. J lost 6 bases, V lost 4 bases, and 6 bases had no gene match. Per the germline V gene, CDR1 is SGHRS and CDR2 is YFSETQ. CDR3 sequence (DNA): TGCGCCAGCAGCCAGGGGACAGGGCTGGATACGCAGTATTTT. It specifies CASSQGTGLDTQYF.

There are many counts of this clonotype. This chain connects TRBV6-2 or TRBV6-3 to TRBJ1-2; possible D gene TRBD1, 5 bases. Trimming removed 5 bases at V and 2 bases at J, with 12 bases between. This CDR3 has 14 amino acids. Germline loops: CDR1 MNHEY, CDR2 SVGEGT. In DNA, the CDR3 is TGTGCCAGCAGTCGGGGACGGGAAAACTATGGCTACACCTTC. This encodes CASSRGRENYGYTF.

This clonotype was observed many times. The chain is built from TRBV5-4 and TRBJ1-3; TRBD1 agrees at 9 bases. The CDR3 contains 13 residues. With 4 bases clipped from V and 8 bases from J, the junction kept 4 bases outside the gene matches. CDR1 is SGHNT and CDR2 is YYREEE in the germline V gene (reference sequence). CDR3: CASSPDRGDTIYF. The CDR3 DNA reads TGTGCCAGCAGCCCCGACAGGGGGGACACCATATATTTT.

This clonotype rates as medium-sized. The CDR3 is CASSLARAGGYVLGEQFF. In DNA, the CDR3 is TGTGCCAGCAGCTTAGCCCGGGCTGGTGGTTATGTATTGGGTGAGCAGTTCTTC. The rearrangement joins TRBV7-8 to TRBJ2-1; D not resolved. CDR3 length: 18 amino acids. CDR1 is SGHVS, CDR2 FQNEAQ, per germline. Trimming left V 0 bases short and J 9 bases short, with 24 bases between.

This clonotype was seen at least ten times. V gene TRBV21-1 combines with J gene TRBJ1-2. TRBV21-1 is described as a pseudogene. This CDR3 contains 16 residues. CDR3 protein: CASMESNQSPNYGYTF. CDR3 nucleotide sequence: TGTGCCAGCATGGAGTCAAATCAGTCGCCTAACTATGGCTACACCTTC.

This clonotype was counted at least ten times. The J gene is TRBJ2-6, the V gene TRBV20-1; no firm D call. The germline CDR1 and CDR2 sequences are DFQATT and SNEGSKA (reference sequence). This CDR3 comprises 14 residues. V was trimmed by 3 bases and J by 0 bases, leaving 6 bases between them. The CDR3 region is CSASLVSGANVLTF. The CDR3 coding sequence is TGCAGTGCTAGCCTCGTCTCTGGGGCCAACGTCCTGACTTTC.

This clonotype was detected ten times or more. The chain is built from TRBV7-3 and TRBJ2-3; the match to TRBD2 covers 9 bases. This CDR3 contains 16 residues. The trim removed 5 bases at V and 0 bases at J, leaving 6 bases unmatched. Germline-derived CDR1 and CDR2 are SGHTA and FQGTGA. The CDR3 nucleotides read TGTGCCAGCAGCCCGTCACTAGCGGGCAGCACAGATACGCAGTATTTT. Encoded protein: CASSPSLAGSTDTQYF.

Many counts were recorded for this clonotype. This chain connects TRBV3-1 to TRBJ2-7; the D gene is possibly TRBD2 (5 bases). Trimming took off 1 base at V and 3 bases at J, with 10 bases between the two ends. Germline V gene data show CDR1 as LGHDT and CDR2 as YNNKEL (reference sequence). The CDR3 is 14 amino acids. In DNA, the CDR3 is TGTGCCAGCAGCCAAGGCCTGGCGGGCTACGAGCAGTACGTC. Protein product: CASSQGLAGYEQYV.

The chain carries TRBV11-2 and TRBJ2-1; D could derive from TRBD1 or TRBD2 (7 bases each). This CDR3 is 18 amino acids long. Trimming left V 6 bases short and J 6 bases short, with 27 bases between. Germline V CDR1 and CDR2: SGHAT, FQNNGV. In nucleotides, the CDR3 is TGTGCCAGCAGGGCCAGGGGAGGGGGCGCTTTTTTGGGCAATGAGCAGTTCTTC. Its protein product is CASRARGGGAFLGNEQFF.

This clonotype has a handful of counts. This chain joins TRBV9 and TRBJ2-2; 7 nucleotides line up with TRBD1. With V trimmed by 4 bases and J by 2 bases, 5 bases remained unmatched. CDR1 is SGDLS and CDR2 is YYNGEE in the germline V gene. The CDR3 runs 15 residues. Written as DNA, the CDR3 is TGTGCCAGCAGCTCAGGACAGGTTAACACCGGGGAGCTGTTTTTT. Protein: CASSSGQVNTGELFF.

This clonotype was counted many times. The V call is TRBV7-9, the J call TRBJ2-3, with TRBD1 matching 7 bases. Germline assignment: CDR1 SEHNR and CDR2 FQNEAQ (reference sequence). CDR3 length: 14 amino acids. V lost 4 bases to trimming and J lost 2 bases; unmatched junction nucleotides: 3. The CDR3 spells CASSSGTDTDTQYF. The CDR3, as DNA: TGTGCCAGCAGCTCCGGGACAGACACAGATACGCAGTATTTT.

The chain's CDR3 is CASSNLGQAEAFF. As DNA, the CDR3 is TGTGCCAGTAGTAACCTCGGACAGGCTGAAGCTTTCTTT. V and J are TRBV19 and TRBJ1-1, with 7 bases matching TRBD1. Germline V gene lookup returns CDR1 LNHDA and CDR2 SQIVND (reference sequence). This CDR3 has 13 residues. With V trimmed by 4 bases and J by 6 bases, 5 bases remained unmatched.